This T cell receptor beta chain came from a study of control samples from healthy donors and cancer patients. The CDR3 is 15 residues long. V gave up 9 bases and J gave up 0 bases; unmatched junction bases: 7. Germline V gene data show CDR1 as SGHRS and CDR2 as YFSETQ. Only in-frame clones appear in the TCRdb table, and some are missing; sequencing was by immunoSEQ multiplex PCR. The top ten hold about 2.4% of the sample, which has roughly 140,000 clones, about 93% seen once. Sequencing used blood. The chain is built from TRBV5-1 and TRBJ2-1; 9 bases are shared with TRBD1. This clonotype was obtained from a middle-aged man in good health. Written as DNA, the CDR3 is TGCGCCACGAGACTGGGACAGGGCTCCTACAATGAGCAGTTCTTC. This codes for CATRLGQGSYNEQFF.